Shown below are 2 T cell receptor beta chains from a single sample sequenced in a study of T cell responses to AZD1222 COVID-19 vaccine. Profiling relied on immunoSEQ multiplex PCR, and the TCRdb table lists in-frame clones only, not all of them. Of approximately 140,000 clones listed, about 87% were seen once; the top ten hold about 15%. Source: peripheral blood, taken on day 0 of AZD1222 vaccination. These TCRs come from an adult in good health.

The V and J genes are TRBV28 and TRBJ1-2; maybe TRBD1 (5 bases). CDR1 and CDR2 from the germline V gene are MDHEN and SYDVKM. V lost 6 bases, J lost 0 bases, and 20 bases lay in between. This CDR3 has 17 residues. The CDR3, as DNA: TGTGCCAGCAGATGGGGGTCTGTTGAATTAGCTAACTATGGCTACACCTTC. It translates to CASRWGSVELANYGYTF.

CDR3 residues: CASSQLGEKLFF. The DNA for the CDR3 is TGTGCCAGCAGCCAATTAGGGGAAAAACTGTTTTTT. The rearrangement links TRBV3-1 (or the pseudogene TRBV3-2) to TRBJ1-4; D remains unclear. The V end was cut by 2 bases, the J end by 8 bases, with 6 bases between. Germline V gene data show CDR1 as LGHDT and CDR2 as YNNKEL (reference sequence). This CDR3 has 12 amino acids.